A selection of T cell receptor beta chains follows, all from one sample in a study of cytotoxic CD8 clonotypes in ibrutinib-treated CLL. Only in-frame clones appear in the TCRdb table, and some are missing; sequencing was by immunoSEQ multiplex PCR. The sample carries 150,000 or so clones, around three quarters recorded once. The sample was PBMCs, taken after 12 months of ibrutinib treatment. All receptors derive from a human donor with chronic lymphocytic leukemia. The CDR3 runs from the conserved cysteine through the conserved F or W. The D gene is left open where the match is weak. Clone size, where shown, is once, few, many, or a class for clones that have expanded.

j_gene: TRBJ2-1
d_gene: -
v_gene: TRBV6-5
abundance: -
CDR3aa: CASIMTGGREQFF
CDR3nt: TGTGCCAGCATCATGACAGGAGGACGTGAGCAGTTCTTC

j_gene: TRBJ2-3
d_gene: TRBD1
v_gene: TRBV4-3
abundance: -
CDR3aa: CASSQFGKGTGDTQYF
CDR3nt: TGCGCCAGCAGCCAATTCGGAAAGGGGACAGGGGATACGCAGTATTTT

j_gene: TRBJ2-3
d_gene: TRBD2
v_gene: TRBV2
abundance: -
CDR3aa: CASRGLSGGSTDTQYF
CDR3nt: TGTGCCAGCAGGGGGCTCAGCGGGGGCAGCACAGATACGCAGTATTTT

j_gene: TRBJ1-2
d_gene: TRBD1
v_gene: TRBV2
abundance: -
CDR3aa: CASSGGQGAYAFGYTF
CDR3nt: TGTGCCAGCAGTGGGGGACAGGGGGCCTACGCCTTCGGCTACACCTTC

j_gene: TRBJ1-5
d_gene: TRBD1
v_gene: TRBV29-1
abundance: few
CDR3aa: CSVRQGAGQPQHF
CDR3nt: TGCAGCGTGAGACAGGGGGCAGGTCAGCCCCAGCATTTT

j_gene: TRBJ1-2
d_gene: TRBD1
v_gene: TRBV18
abundance: once
CDR3aa: CASSIRDRDFNYGYTF
CDR3nt: TGTGCCAGCTCCATCCGGGACAGGGACTTTAACTATGGCTACACCTTC

j_gene: TRBJ2-3
d_gene: -
v_gene: TRBV7-8
abundance: once
CDR3aa: CASNIAAFSTDTQYF
CDR3nt: TGTGCCAGCAACATAGCGGCCTTTAGCACAGATACGCAGTATTTT

j_gene: TRBJ2-7
d_gene: TRBD2
v_gene: TRBV15
abundance: -
CDR3aa: CATSRELADSYEQYF
CDR3nt: TGTGCCACCAGCAGAGAACTAGCGGACTCCTACGAGCAGTACTTC

j_gene: TRBJ2-1
d_gene: -
v_gene: TRBV10-1
abundance: -
CDR3aa: CASSVGSSYNEQFF
CDR3nt: TGCGCCAGCAGTGTCGGAAGTTCCTACAATGAGCAGTTCTTC

j_gene: TRBJ2-5
d_gene: -
v_gene: TRBV6-4
abundance: -
CDR3aa: CASSVGVQETQYF
CDR3nt: TGTGCCAGCAGTGTAGGCGTCCAAGAGACCCAGTACTTC

j_gene: TRBJ2-2
d_gene: TRBD2
v_gene: TRBV11-2
abundance: -
CDR3aa: CASSSSGSVTGELFF
CDR3nt: TGTGCCAGCAGCTCCAGCGGGAGTGTTACCGGGGAGCTGTTTTTT

j_gene: TRBJ2-3
d_gene: -
v_gene: TRBV7-8
abundance: -
CDR3aa: CASSLRTASTDTQYF
CDR3nt: TGTGCCAGCAGCCTCCGGACAGCGAGCACAGATACGCAGTATTTT

j_gene: TRBJ2-6
d_gene: TRBD1
v_gene: TRBV9
abundance: once
CDR3aa: CASSGLGTGSSGANVLTF
CDR3nt: TGTGCCAGCAGCGGTTTAGGGACAGGGAGCTCTGGGGCCAACGTCCTGACTTTC

j_gene: TRBJ1-1
d_gene: -
v_gene: TRBV27
abundance: -
CDR3aa: CASSLAGYMNTEAFF
CDR3nt: TGTGCCAGCAGTTTAGCAGGGTACATGAACACTGAAGCTTTCTTT

j_gene: TRBJ2-1
d_gene: -
v_gene: TRBV18
abundance: -
CDR3aa: CASSPPGANEQFF
CDR3nt: TGTGCCAGCTCACCACCGGGAGCCAATGAGCAGTTCTTC

j_gene: TRBJ2-1
d_gene: TRBD2
v_gene: TRBV4-3
abundance: -
CDR3aa: CASSQEAGGYNEQFF
CDR3nt: TGCGCCAGCAGCCAAGAGGCGGGAGGGTACAATGAGCAGTTCTTC

j_gene: TRBJ2-5
d_gene: TRBD1
v_gene: TRBV4-2
abundance: once
CDR3aa: CASSQDRGDRGQETQYF
CDR3nt: TGTGCCAGCAGCCAAGATCGCGGGGACAGGGGACAGGAGACCCAGTACTTC

j_gene: TRBJ1-1
d_gene: TRBD1
v_gene: TRBV29-1
abundance: -
CDR3aa: CSAREGGTTEAFF
CDR3nt: TGCAGCGCCCGGGAAGGGGGCACCACTGAAGCTTTCTTT

j_gene: TRBJ2-3
d_gene: TRBD2
v_gene: TRBV27
abundance: -
CDR3aa: CASRTLGREGTDTQYF
CDR3nt: TGTGCCAGCAGGACCCTGGGGCGGGAGGGCACAGATACGCAGTATTTT

j_gene: TRBJ2-5
d_gene: TRBD2
v_gene: TRBV4-2
abundance: once
CDR3aa: CASSPIAGGVQETQYF
CDR3nt: TGTGCCAGCAGCCCGATAGCGGGAGGGGTCCAAGAGACCCAGTACTTC

j_gene: TRBJ2-7
d_gene: TRBD2
v_gene: TRBV18
abundance: -
CDR3aa: CASSPATGGRSEQYF
CDR3nt: TGTGCCAGCTCACCAGCCACGGGCGGGAGGAGCGAGCAGTACTTC

j_gene: TRBJ2-7
d_gene: -
v_gene: TRBV14
abundance: -
CDR3aa: CASSQGPGQRPLYEQYF
CDR3nt: TGTGCCAGCAGCCAAGGCCCGGGGCAGCGACCCTTGTACGAGCAGTACTTC

j_gene: TRBJ2-5
d_gene: TRBD2
v_gene: TRBV19
abundance: -
CDR3aa: CASSGRGDETQYF
CDR3nt: TGTGCCAGTAGTGGCCGGGGGGATGAGACCCAGTACTTC

j_gene: TRBJ1-3
d_gene: -
v_gene: TRBV6-5
abundance: -
CDR3aa: CASSFKRSGNTIYF
CDR3nt: TGTGCCAGCAGTTTCAAGAGATCTGGAAACACCATATATTTT

j_gene: TRBJ1-1
d_gene: -
v_gene: TRBV4-2
abundance: few
CDR3aa: CASSLMSAAFF
CDR3nt: TGTGCCAGCAGCTTGATGAGCGCAGCTTTCTTT

j_gene: TRBJ1-1
d_gene: TRBD1
v_gene: TRBV29-1
abundance: -
CDR3aa: CSVPLFGTGMNTEAFF
CDR3nt: TGCAGCGTTCCCCTGTTCGGGACAGGGATGAACACTGAAGCTTTCTTT

j_gene: TRBJ1-1
d_gene: -
v_gene: TRBV18
abundance: once
CDR3aa: CASSPPVQVDTEAFF
CDR3nt: TGTGCCAGCTCACCACCTGTCCAGGTGGACACTGAAGCTTTCTTT

j_gene: TRBJ1-5
d_gene: -
v_gene: TRBV6-6
abundance: -
CDR3aa: CASSPRGGQPQHF
CDR3nt: TGTGCCAGCAGTCCAAGGGGGGGTCAGCCCCAGCATTTT

j_gene: TRBJ1-1
d_gene: -
v_gene: TRBV2
abundance: medium-sized
CDR3aa: CASRAEGEAFF
CDR3nt: TGTGCCAGTAGGGCGGAGGGTGAAGCTTTCTTT

j_gene: TRBJ1-5
d_gene: -
v_gene: TRBV7-6
abundance: few
CDR3aa: CASSPLFDQPQHF
CDR3nt: TGTGCCAGCAGCCCCTTATTCGATCAGCCCCAGCATTTT

j_gene: TRBJ1-1
d_gene: -
v_gene: TRBV19
abundance: few
CDR3aa: CASSPRSYTEAFF
CDR3nt: TGTGCCAGTAGTCCCCGCTCGTACACTGAAGCTTTCTTT

j_gene: TRBJ2-5
d_gene: TRBD2
v_gene: TRBV27
abundance: -
CDR3aa: CASSFSLAGGQETQYF
CDR3nt: TGTGCCAGCAGTTTTTCCCTAGCGGGGGGGCAAGAGACCCAGTACTTC

j_gene: TRBJ2-1
d_gene: -
v_gene: TRBV10-3
abundance: -
CDR3aa: CAISEALVDEQFF
CDR3nt: TGTGCCATCAGTGAGGCACTAGTCGATGAGCAGTTCTTC

j_gene: TRBJ1-1
d_gene: -
v_gene: TRBV7-6
abundance: -
CDR3aa: CASSPTGGVLLTEAFF
CDR3nt: TGTGCCAGCAGCCCGACCGGGGGGGTTCTTCTCACTGAAGCTTTCTTT

j_gene: TRBJ2-7
d_gene: TRBD2
v_gene: TRBV5-1
abundance: -
CDR3aa: CASSLAGTNEQYF
CDR3nt: TGCGCCAGCAGCCTAGCGGGAACCAACGAGCAGTACTTC

j_gene: TRBJ2-1
d_gene: TRBD2
v_gene: TRBV30
abundance: -
CDR3aa: CAWSTGLAGAHEQFF
CDR3nt: TGTGCCTGGAGCACCGGACTAGCGGGTGCCCATGAGCAGTTCTTC

j_gene: TRBJ1-5
d_gene: TRBD1
v_gene: TRBV5-1
abundance: -
CDR3aa: CASSLGTGGPHQPQHF
CDR3nt: TGCGCCAGCAGCCTTGGGACAGGGGGACCTCATCAGCCCCAGCATTTT

j_gene: TRBJ2-4
d_gene: TRBD1
v_gene: TRBV11-2
abundance: -
CDR3aa: CASRRPGQGAKNIQYF
CDR3nt: TGTGCCAGCAGACGACCGGGACAGGGTGCCAAAAACATTCAGTACTTC

j_gene: TRBJ2-7
d_gene: TRBD2
v_gene: TRBV7-7
abundance: -
CDR3aa: CASSLERDYEQYF
CDR3nt: TGTGCTAGCAGCTTAGAGCGGGACTACGAGCAGTACTTC

j_gene: TRBJ1-4
d_gene: -
v_gene: TRBV5-6
abundance: -
CDR3aa: CASSPGLPKSNEKLFF
CDR3nt: TGTGCCAGCAGCCCGGGCCTCCCCAAGTCTAATGAAAAACTGTTTTTT

j_gene: TRBJ2-1
d_gene: -
v_gene: TRBV29-1
abundance: -
CDR3aa: CSVSGPIPLWGGKDSYNEQFF
CDR3nt: TGCAGCGTTTCAGGGCCCATTCCATTGTGGGGCGGCAAAGACTCCTACAATGAGCAGTTCTTC

j_gene: TRBJ2-7
d_gene: TRBD2
v_gene: TRBV7-9
abundance: few
CDR3aa: CASKRDGGEQYF
CDR3nt: TGTGCCAGTAAGCGGGACGGAGGCGAGCAGTACTTC

j_gene: TRBJ1-1
d_gene: -
v_gene: TRBV29-1
abundance: -
CDR3aa: CSVGVGGTEAFF
CDR3nt: TGCAGCGTGGGCGTTGGGGGCACTGAAGCTTTCTTT

j_gene: TRBJ2-3
d_gene: -
v_gene: TRBV7-8
abundance: -
CDR3aa: CASWGRGLQRTDTQYF
CDR3nt: TGTGCCAGCTGGGGGCGGGGACTACAGAGGACAGATACGCAGTATTTT

j_gene: TRBJ2-1
d_gene: -
v_gene: TRBV20-1
abundance: -
CDR3aa: CSAREYNEQFF
CDR3nt: TGCAGTGCTAGAGAATACAATGAGCAGTTCTTC

j_gene: TRBJ1-1
d_gene: -
v_gene: TRBV2
abundance: -
CDR3aa: CASSELGDTTEAFF
CDR3nt: TGTGCCAGCAGCGAACTTGGGGATACCACTGAAGCTTTCTTT

j_gene: TRBJ2-2
d_gene: -
v_gene: TRBV7-2
abundance: -
CDR3aa: CASSLSFITNTGELFF
CDR3nt: TGTGCCAGCAGCTTAAGTTTTATAACGAACACCGGGGAGCTGTTTTTT

j_gene: TRBJ1-4
d_gene: -
v_gene: TRBV6-6
abundance: -
CDR3aa: CASSHELGDNEKLFF
CDR3nt: TGTGCCAGCAGTCACGAACTAGGGGATAATGAAAAACTGTTTTTT

j_gene: TRBJ2-7
d_gene: -
v_gene: TRBV5-1
abundance: -
CDR3aa: CASSGEDARYEQYF
CDR3nt: TGCGCCAGCAGCGGAGAGGACGCCCGCTACGAGCAGTACTTC

j_gene: TRBJ2-7
d_gene: -
v_gene: TRBV27
abundance: -
CDR3aa: CASSAAGPYEQYF
CDR3nt: TGTGCCAGCAGTGCCGCCGGCCCCTACGAGCAGTACTTC

j_gene: TRBJ2-5
d_gene: TRBD1
v_gene: TRBV7-2
abundance: -
CDR3aa: CASSSGTGVIRETQYF
CDR3nt: TGTGCCAGCAGCTCGGGGACAGGAGTAATCCGGGAGACCCAGTACTTC